The sequence of this T cell receptor (beta chain) was determined in a study of CD8+CD57+ T cells in acquired aplastic anemia. Study conclusions and caveats: Comparison of patients with controls identified around 30 shared CD8+ CDR3 sequences.

Genomic DNA provided the template from which TCR beta VDJ and CDR3 profiles were obtained. TCRdb called the reads again in MiXCR, with one record for every CDR3 protein. The profile shows approximately 300,000 distinct CDR3 sequences, about 50% of them singletons. Selection for sequencing was limited to patients who had shown CD8+CD57+ cell expansion by flow cytometry. As for this clonotype: Its target is unknown.

The clonotype comes from a human donor with aplastic anemia. Sequenced: sorted CD4+, CD8+, or CD8+CD57+ T cells (not recorded which) from PBMCs.

CDR3 amino acids: CASSPRDRPGYTF. The CDR3, as DNA: TGTGCCAGTAGTCCCCGGGACAGGCCCGGCTACACCTTC. The chain employs TRBV19 and TRBJ1-2; TRBD1 agrees at 8 bases. Germline assignment: CDR1 LNHDA and CDR2 SQIVND (reference sequence). The CDR3 has 13 residues. The junction had 7 bases not matched to a gene; V was cut back by 5 bases and J by 8 bases.